The entry below describes one TCR beta chain. Its antigen is unknown. The entry originates in a study of T cells in Graves' hyperthyroidism and ophthalmopathy. Findings and limits, study-wide: Ophthalmopathy was separated from stable hyperthyroidism by a 13 V-J model.

Researchers amplified the TCR beta CDR3 regions from RNA transcripts. RT-PCR in the first round (using the HTBI primer set) targeted the TCR CDR3. Via MiXCR, TCRdb re-called the multiplex PCR reads, giving one row per CDR3 protein. This sample yields 500,000 to 650,000 distinct CDR3 sequences, of which around 50% are seen a single time; around 44% belongs to the top ten. The V end was cut by 0 bases, the J end by 4 bases, with 12 bases between. The CDR3 is 14 amino acids. In germline, CDR1 is DFQATT, CDR2 SNEGSKA (reference sequence). This chain uses TRBV20-1 with TRBJ2-5; perhaps TRBD2 as D (6 bases). Material for sequencing was peripheral blood or thyroid tissue (not recorded which). This sequence was found in an adult woman with Graves' disease, either hyperthyroidism or ophthalmopathy (not recorded which). This CDR3 is CSARDFGGLETQYF. The CDR3 coding sequence is TGCAGTGCTAGAGATTTCGGAGGGCTAGAGACCCAGTACTTC.